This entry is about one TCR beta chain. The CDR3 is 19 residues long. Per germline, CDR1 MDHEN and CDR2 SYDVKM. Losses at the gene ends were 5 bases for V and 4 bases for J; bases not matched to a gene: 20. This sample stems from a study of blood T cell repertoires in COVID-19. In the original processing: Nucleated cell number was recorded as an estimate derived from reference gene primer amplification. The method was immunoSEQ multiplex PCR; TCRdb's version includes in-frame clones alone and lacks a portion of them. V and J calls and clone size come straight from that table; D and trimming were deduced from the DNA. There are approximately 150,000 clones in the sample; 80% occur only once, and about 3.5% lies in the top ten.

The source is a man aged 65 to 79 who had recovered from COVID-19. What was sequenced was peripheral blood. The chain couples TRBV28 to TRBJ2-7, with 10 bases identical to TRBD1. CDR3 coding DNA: TGTGCCAGCAGTAGAAGACAGGGGGCGGTCCTACCAATAACTTACGAGCAGTACTTC. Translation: CASSRRQGAVLPITYEQYF.